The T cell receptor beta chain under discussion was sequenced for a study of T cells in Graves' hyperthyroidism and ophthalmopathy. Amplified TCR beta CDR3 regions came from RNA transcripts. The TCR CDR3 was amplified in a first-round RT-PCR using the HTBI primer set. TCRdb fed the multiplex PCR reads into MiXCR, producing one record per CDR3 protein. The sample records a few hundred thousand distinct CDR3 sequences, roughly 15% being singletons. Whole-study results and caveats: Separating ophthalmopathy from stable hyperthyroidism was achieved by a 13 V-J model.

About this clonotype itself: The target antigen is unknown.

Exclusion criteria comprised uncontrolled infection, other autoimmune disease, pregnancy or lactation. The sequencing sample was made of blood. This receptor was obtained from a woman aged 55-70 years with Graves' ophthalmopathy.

The CDR3 DNA reads as TGCGCCAGCAGCTTGGGGCAGGGATCTTACACCGGGGAGCTGTTTTTT. Translating it yields CASSLGQGSYTGELFF. This chain joins TRBV5-1 and TRBJ2-2; weak D call: TRBD1 (5 bases). The CDR3 contains 16 residues. The V gene lost 0 bases and the J gene lost 3 bases, with 12 bases spanning the gap. Germline V lookup: CDR1 SGHRS, CDR2 YFSETQ.